This T cell receptor beta chain was profiled in a study of beta chain features in type 1 diabetes (dated by TCRdb to about 2018). Regarding the research as a whole: No differences in mean age, gender distribution, total cell number or subset yield were found between patients and healthy donors. A total of approximately 110,000,000 sorted cells were examined across all samples, and a strong correlation was observed between cell number per subset and RNA yield. The study compared the TCRB repertoires of sorted circulating CD4+ T cell subsets in recently diagnosed type 1 diabetes patients with those in matched healthy donors. Naive and central memory subsets were obtained from all 30 or so donors, but regulatory and stem cell-like memory subsets were isolated from only 8 patients and roughly 8 healthy donors.

This clone was seen a handful of times. There is no known antigen for this receptor. No much larger clone is present one base from it, and per-base qualities are unavailable. CDR1 and CDR2 are drawn from the germline V gene: MDHEN, SYDVKM. The CDR3 has 14 amino acids, counting the end cysteine and phenylalanine. Kept here is only the CDR3 DNA, which spans 42 bases and is read in frame from base 1. The junction shows trimming of 3 bases on V and 5 bases on J, plus 13 bases between the germline ends. The High Capacity cDNA Reverse Transcription Kit was used to reverse transcribe all of the isolated RNA, meaning that expressed TCRB transcripts were what got sequenced. Deep immunoSEQ sequencing was performed on naive, central memory and regulatory T cell samples, with an average of about 3.57 million total reads per sample. After sorted cells were lysed in RLT buffer, RNA was extracted with DNase-treated RNeasy Micro or Mini kits, with the choice depending on cell number. Each cell subset was processed separately to prevent cross-contamination, with patient and healthy donor samples processed together. The immunoSEQ multiplex PCR was used to amplify TCRB sequences from cDNA, yielding 87-bp fragments that span the CDR3 region. The amplicons were sequenced using the Illumina HiSeq platform. The paper's processing steps were these. PCR bias was computationally corrected using synthetic template baselines, reads within Hamming distance 2 were collapsed, and singletons that could not be merged were discarded. Reads were aligned against IMGT to assign V, D and J genes, CDR3 length and insertions or deletions at six rearrangement sites. Within each subset, clonotype counts were normalized to the number of sorted cells before true diversity and Gini coefficients were calculated with the tcR R package. Repertoire sharing was quantified using the overlap coefficient calculated on TCRB nucleotide sequences. As stored in TCRdb, this immuneACCESS dataset retains in-frame rearrangements with V and J assigned. A fraction of the clones does not appear; measured against another copy, unresolved V genes explain less than half of the discrepancy, and the remainder lacks a known reason. V and J calls and clone size are given by that table; D and trimming were obtained from the DNA. The sample table lists more than 300,000 clones, 7.5% to 9% of them with a count of one. Under 0.5% of the sample is held by the ten biggest clonotypes.

From each donor, a single peripheral blood sample of about 116 mL on average was drawn into heparinised tubes. Using a panel that included CD45RO, CCR7, CD25, CD127, CD95 and CD27, naive, central memory, regulatory and stem cell-like memory CD4+ T cells were sorted on a BD FACSAria II. Purity was above 98% for every sorted population. PBMCs were isolated right away by Lymphoprep density gradient centrifugation and were stained directly, without culture. So that batch effects would be minimized, each experiment stained and sorted samples in pairs, pairing one healthy donor with one patient. General conclusions and limits of the study: Shorter templates might be favored by PCR, yet because patient and control samples were amplified and corrected together, any such skew would affect both groups equally. Because small numbers of individuals were included in the HLA sub-analyses, any influence of HLA type on TCRB rearrangement was left unresolved. At VDJ recombination sites, patients with type 1 diabetes made fewer insertions and deleted more nucleotides, a pattern implying thymic rearrangement abnormalities. Sequencing cDNA rather than genomic DNA could over-represent highly expressing activated cells, although activation and CD3 levels did not differ between groups. Naive, central memory and regulatory TCRB repertoires appeared more similar among patients than among healthy donors. Type 1 diabetes patients showed a moderate but significant shortening of TCRB CDR3 length in all four CD4+ subsets.

Sequenced sample: central memory CD4+ T cells from blood. The source of this sequence is a woman aged 18-29 years in good health. The sequence joins TRBV28 to TRBJ1-1; a tentative D match to TRBD1 spans 5 bases. The DNA sequence is TGTGCCAGCAGTTTCTCGCGCGGGGGAACTGAAGCTTTCTTT. Translation gives CASSFSRGGTEAFF.